These 6 T cell receptor beta chains were sequenced from one sample in a study of beta chain features in type 1 diabetes. The study reverse transcribed the entire isolated RNA, so it sequenced expressed TCRB transcripts. Profiling relied on immunoSEQ multiplex PCR, and the TCRdb table lists in-frame clones only, not all of them. The sample shows 400,000 to 500,000 clones, approximately 14% of them seen only once. Material for sequencing was naive CD4+ T cells from blood. All receptors derive from a man aged 25-45 years in good health.

Notes on this clone: Other DNA sequences within the sample encode an identical CDR3. The chain links TRBV30 to TRBJ1-3; unclear D gene. The V gene lost 3 bases and the J gene lost 0 bases, with 6 bases spanning the gap. The CDR3 covers 13 residues. Germline V CDR1 and CDR2: GTSNPN, SVGIG (reference sequence). In DNA, the CDR3 is TGTGCCTGGAGCTTTTCCTCTGGAAACACCATATATTTT. Its translation is CAWSFSSGNTIYF.

This clone was detected many times. This chain joins TRBV25-1 and TRBJ2-7; D is possibly TRBD2 (5 bases). The CDR3 length is 11 residues. The germline CDR1 and CDR2 sequences are MGHDK and SYGVNS. Trimming removed 6 bases at V and 5 bases at J, with 8 bases between. The CDR3 DNA is TGTGCCAGCAGGGACTTCAACGAGCAGTACTTC. This translates into CASRDFNEQYF.

The gene calls are TRBV29-1 and TRBJ2-3, with D perhaps TRBD1 or TRBD2 (5 bases each). The CDR3 extends over 15 amino acids. The ends were cut back, 0 bases at V and 6 bases at J, with 16 bases in the middle. Germline CDR1 SQVTM, CDR2 ANQGSEA. CDR3 sequence reads: CSVEDVREYLDTQYF. CDR3 in DNA: TGCAGCGTTGAAGATGTCAGGGAGTATCTTGATACGCAGTATTTT.

Of note for this clone: A junction end diverges from the germline sequence, so it may reflect a read error. V usage is TRBV5-4 and J usage is TRBJ2-3; no clear D gene. The germline V gene has CDR1 SGHNT and CDR2 YYREEE (reference sequence). This CDR3 comprises 15 residues. The CDR3: CTSSLLGISTDTQYF. DNA for the CDR3: TGTACCAGCAGCTTGTTGGGGATTAGCACAGATACGCAGTATTTT.

This chain links TRBV28 with TRBJ2-5, with 7 bases lining up with TRBD1. The CDR3 spans 13 residues. The germline V gene has CDR1 MDHEN and CDR2 SYDVKM. With V trimmed by 2 bases and J by 9 bases, 6 bases remained unmatched. This chain's CDR3 is CASSLGQVESQYF. CDR3 nucleotides: TGTGCCAGCAGTTTAGGACAGGTGGAGTCCCAGTACTTC.

J is TRBJ1-2 and V is TRBV6-1; D ambiguous. Germline lookup yields CDR1 MNHNS and CDR2 SASEGT. This CDR3 spans 15 amino acids. Deletions cut 3 bases from V and 4 bases from J, with 15 bases between. This CDR3 reads CASSENGEVGYGYTF. CDR3 in DNA: TGTGCCAGCAGTGAGAACGGGGAGGTGGGCTATGGCTACACCTTC.